This entry concerns a single T cell receptor beta chain. Its matching antigen is unknown. This sample was included in a study of cytomegalovirus exposure and HLA in healthy donors. Amplification used 60 Vbeta primers and 13 Jbeta primers. Sequenced by immunoSEQ multiplex PCR; TCRdb stores in-frame clones only, minus some. The data contain 180,000 or so clones, 65% to 85% of them singletons. Donors consisted of healthy bone marrow donors. Whole-study results and caveats: The authors later linked a missense DCLRE1C variant to TCR beta V- and J-gene trimming. Under in vitro conditions, a few CMV-associated chains were confirmed as specific for CMV antigens. Researchers reported in a later analysis that common viral pathogens appeared linked to several top clusters.

The germline V gene encodes CDR1 SGHDN and CDR2 FVKESK. The ends were cut back, 5 bases at V and 0 bases at J, with 17 bases in the middle. The CDR3 consists of 18 residues. The sample taken for sequencing was PBMCs. This sequence originates from a boy under 10 years old in good health and CMV-seronegative. V gene TRBV14 combines with J gene TRBJ1-6; D remains ambiguous. The CDR3 protein is CASSEGTPYSSYNSPLHF. CDR3 nucleotide sequence: TGTGCCAGCAGCGAGGGAACTCCTTATAGCTCCTATAATTCACCCCTCCACTTT.